The 16 T cell receptor beta chains listed next were all sequenced from one sample in a study of cytomegalovirus exposure and HLA in healthy donors (TCRdb year 2017). The library came from the immunoSEQ multiplex PCR assay. In TCRdb, the immuneACCESS table is reduced to in-frame sequences with V and J assigned. These tables do not hold every clone; where another copy was compared, an unresolved V gene accounts for under half, and the others remain unexplained. The sample table contains roughly 270,000 clones; only one count was recorded for approximately 88% of them. The ten largest clones represent approximately 0.9% of the sample. Material for sequencing was PBMCs. The receptors come from a woman aged 18-29 years in good health and CMV-seronegative.

This chain uses TRBV18 with TRBJ2-7; 13 positions agree with TRBD2. CDR3 length: 16 residues. The V and J ends lost 6 bases and 5 bases, in that order; junction bases with no gene match: 10. Germline CDR1 KGHSH, CDR2 LQKENI. This CDR3 is CASSHTGTSGMNEQYF. For the CDR3, the DNA is TGTGCCAGCTCCCATACCGGGACTAGCGGGATGAACGAGCAGTACTTC. The variable domain in full, completed from reference TRBV18 and TRBJ2-7, reads NAGVMQNPRHLVRRRGQEARLRCSPMKGHSHVYWYRQLPEEGLKFMVYLQKENIIDESGMPKERFSAEFPKEGPSILRIQQVVRGDSAAYFCASSHTGTSGMNEQYFGPGTRLTVT.

V gene TRBV5-1 combines with J gene TRBJ2-5; 8 positions match TRBD2. CDR1 and CDR2 from the germline V gene are SGHRS and YFSETQ. Germline trimming cut 4 bases from V and 5 bases from J; bases unmatched to any gene: 7. This CDR3 has 14 residues. CDR3 sequence: CASSQGLVKETQYF. CDR3 bases: TGCGCCAGCAGCCAGGGACTAGTTAAGGAGACCCAGTACTTC.

The chain carries TRBV28 and TRBJ1-2, with a tentative D call TRBD1 (5 bases). The CDR3 loop spans 14 amino acids. CDR1 is MDHEN and CDR2 is SYDVKM in the germline V gene. V shed 3 bases and J shed 4 bases, with 12 bases lying between them. This CDR3 is CASSFGRGTYGYTF. Here the CDR3 DNA reads TGTGCCAGCAGTTTCGGAAGGGGAACCTATGGCTACACCTTC.

This chain links TRBV15 with TRBJ2-1; the D gene is possibly TRBD2 (7 bases). Germline assignment: CDR1 LNHNV and CDR2 YYDKDF (reference sequence). This CDR3 spans 14 amino acids. Trimming cost V 3 bases and J 6 bases, with 12 bases left between them. The CDR3 bases are TGTGCCACCAGCAGGGGGGGGCAGACCAATGAGCAGTTCTTC. Its translation is CATSRGGQTNEQFF.

The chain couples TRBV9 to TRBJ2-3, with 7 bases that match TRBD1. Losses at the gene ends were 0 bases for V and 2 bases for J; bases not matched to a gene: 3. CDR3 size: 15 residues. CDR1 is SGDLS and CDR2 is YYNGEE in the germline V gene. CDR3 sequence (DNA): TGTGCCAGCAGCGTAGAACAGGGGTTCACAGATACGCAGTATTTT. Translating gives CASSVEQGFTDTQYF. Full variable domain (remainder filled in from reference TRBV9 and TRBJ2-3): DSGVTQTPKHLITATGQRVTLRCSPRSGDLSVYWYQQSLDQGLQFLIQYYNGEERAKGNILERFSAQQFPDLHSELNLSSLELGDSALYFCASSVEQGFTDTQYFGPGTRLTVL.

This clone was detected once. The CDR3 DNA follows: TGTGCCAGCCAATGGATCGGGACAGTGAATCAGCCCCAGCATTTT. This encodes CASQWIGTVNQPQHF. The rearrangement uses TRBV28 and TRBJ1-5, with TRBD1 matching over 7 bases. J was trimmed by 4 bases and V by 8 bases; bases with no gene match: 11. Germline V CDR1 and CDR2: MDHEN, SYDVKM. The CDR3 length is 15 residues.

The chain employs TRBV10-3 and TRBJ2-7; the match to TRBD1 covers 9 bases. Unmatched junction bases numbered 6, after V lost 9 bases and J lost 3 bases. Germline V gene data show CDR1 as ENHRY and CDR2 as SYGVKD. The CDR3 consists of 13 residues. The CDR3 spells CAIRTGANYEQYF. In DNA form, the CDR3 reads TGTGCCATTCGGACAGGGGCGAACTACGAGCAGTACTTC.

The chain recombines TRBV5-1 with TRBJ2-3, with a weak D call TRBD2 (6 bases). Germline CDR1 SGHRS, CDR2 YFSETQ. The CDR3 is made up of 15 amino acids. The V end was cut by 4 bases, the J end by 1 base, with 13 bases between. The CDR3 sequence is CASSIDGTRTDTQYF. CDR3 sequence (DNA): TGCGCCAGCAGCATAGACGGGACTCGCACAGATACGCAGTATTTT.

The rearrangement links TRBV19 to TRBJ1-2; D gene ambiguous. The CDR3 is made up of 16 amino acids. The germline V and J ends were trimmed by 8 bases and 1 base, with 20 bases remaining between them. The germline CDR1 and CDR2 sequences are LNHDA and SQIVND (reference sequence). DNA of the CDR3: TGTGCCAGTTTTGGGCTGGGTGGTGCGTTTAACTATGGCTACACCTTC. Residues: CASFGLGGAFNYGYTF.

V gene TRBV2 combines with J gene TRBJ1-1; 10 bases are a match to TRBD1. V lost 5 bases, J lost 3 bases, and 12 bases stayed unmatched. This CDR3 has 17 amino acids. The germline V gene encodes CDR1 SNHLY and CDR2 FYNNEI. The CDR3 DNA sequence: TGTGCCAGCAGTTACCCGGACAGGGGGTTTTATCACACTGAAGCTTTCTTT. This sequence encodes CASSYPDRGFYHTEAFF.

This clone was detected once. The V and J genes are TRBV6-1 and TRBJ2-7; 7 bases match TRBD2. Germline V gene lookup returns CDR1 MNHNS and CDR2 SASEGT. J was trimmed by 4 bases and V by 6 bases; bases with no gene match: 9. The CDR3 contains 14 residues. The CDR3 coding sequence is TGTGCCAGCAGATTCGGACTAGGGCCATACGAGCAGTACTTC. It specifies CASRFGLGPYEQYF.

The chain uses TRBV13 and TRBJ1-2; D uncertain. This CDR3 contains 14 residues. V lost 4 bases and J lost 0, with 9 bases in between. Germline V gene data show CDR1 as PRHDT and CDR2 as FYEKMQ (reference sequence). CDR3 DNA sequence: TGTGCCAGCAGCTCTACCGGGACTAACTATGGCTACACCTTC. Translating gives CASSSTGTNYGYTF.

The rearrangement links TRBV6-5 to TRBJ2-7; TRBD2 matches at 16 bases. Trimming at V came to 4 bases and at J to 5 bases, leaving 5 bases not matched to a gene. This CDR3 contains 16 residues. Germline V gene data show CDR1 as MNHEY and CDR2 as SVGAGI. CDR3 sequence: CASSWEGLAGGHEQYF. CDR3 in DNA: TGTGCCAGCAGTTGGGAGGGACTAGCGGGAGGGCACGAGCAGTACTTC.

This clone was observed a single time. V and J are TRBV7-2 and TRBJ2-7; D is perhaps TRBD1 (5 bases). This CDR3 region has 15 residues. Trimming stripped 4 bases from V and 1 base from J, with 14 bases between. Per the germline V gene, CDR1 is SGHTA and CDR2 is FQGNSA. The CDR3: CASSSRTTESYEQYF. As DNA, the CDR3 is TGTGCCAGCAGCTCCCGAACGACAGAATCCTACGAGCAGTACTTC.

The count of this clone is one. The CDR3 region is CSVVVAGGHYEQYF. The CDR3 DNA reads TGCAGCGTTGTGGTAGCGGGAGGACACTACGAGCAGTACTTC. This rearrangement joins TRBV29-1 to TRBJ2-7; 10 bases are a match to TRBD2. Germline V gene sequence: CDR1 SQVTM, CDR2 ANQGSEA. The CDR3 spans 14 residues. With 4 bases clipped from V and 3 bases from J, the junction kept 6 bases outside the gene matches.

The chain combines TRBV25-1 with TRBJ1-4; possible D gene TRBD1, 6 bases. The CDR3 is 14 residues long. CDR1 MGHDK and CDR2 SYGVNS come from the germline V gene. Trimming removed 2 bases at V and 8 bases at J, with 12 bases between. The DNA for the CDR3 is TGTGCCAGCAGTGAAGTCAGGGGAGAAGAAAAACTGTTTTTT. Translated: CASSEVRGEEKLFF.